Following are 11 T cell receptor beta chains from one sample sequenced in a study of blood T cells in healthy people across ages. With a J-beta primer mix and a sample-barcoded 5' primer, a second PCR ran about 7 to 11 cycles. TCRdb itself ran the 5' RACE reads through MiXCR, one entry per CDR3 protein. The sample lists around 1.5 million distinct CDR3 sequences, 40% to 50% seen once, with 6.5% to 10% in the top ten. The specimen was blood. Receptor source: a woman younger than 30 in good health.

Ten or more counts support this clonotype. The rearrangement uses TRBV5-5 and TRBJ1-4, with 11 bases that match TRBD1. Germline loops: CDR1 SGHKS, CDR2 YYEKEE (reference sequence). With 3 bases clipped from V and 8 bases from J, the junction kept 6 bases outside the gene matches. The CDR3 extends over 15 amino acids. The CDR3, as DNA: TGTGCCAGCAGCTCAGCCGGGACAGGGGGAGAAAAACTGTTTTTT. Protein product: CASSSAGTGGEKLFF.

The gene calls are TRBV11-1 and TRBJ2-7; TRBD1 or TRBD2 may be the D gene (5 bases each). CDR3 length: 14 amino acids. V lost 6 bases and J 0 bases, leaving 12 bases between the germline ends. Germline loops: CDR1 SGHAT, CDR2 FQDESV (reference sequence). DNA for the CDR3: TGTGCCAGCAGTGATCTAGGGACCTCCTACGAGCAGTACTTC. It specifies CASSDLGTSYEQYF.

This clonotype appeared once. The CDR3 is CASSWGGLDTQYF. CDR3 DNA sequence: TGTGCCAGCAGCTGGGGGGGGCTGGATACGCAGTATTTT. The chain couples TRBV7-4 to TRBJ2-3; D is possibly TRBD2 (7 bases). This CDR3 comprises 13 residues. Germline V gene lookup returns CDR1 SGHVT and CDR2 SQSDAQ. The V and J ends lost 4 bases and 6 bases respectively, with 11 bases between them.

In this sample, this clonotype turned up many times. The CDR3 coding sequence is TGTGCCAGCAAGGAGCCGGGACAGATCACAGATACGCAGTATTTT. Its protein product is CASKEPGQITDTQYF. This rearrangement joins TRBV2 to TRBJ2-3, with 7 bases lining up with TRBD1. Germline CDR1 SNHLY, CDR2 FYNNEI. CDR3 size: 15 residues. The trim removed 7 bases at V and 2 bases at J, leaving 9 bases unmatched.

This clonotype was observed a handful of times. V gene TRBV5-1 combines with J gene TRBJ1-1, with unresolved D. CDR1 and CDR2 from the germline V gene are SGHRS and YFSETQ. Deletions cut 0 bases from V and 7 bases from J, with 10 bases between. There are 13 residues in the CDR3. CDR3 sequence reads: CASSLGGAGEAFF. The CDR3 DNA follows: TGCGCCAGCAGCTTGGGTGGAGCGGGTGAAGCTTTCTTT.

The chain joins TRBV2 to TRBJ1-4; D gene ambiguous. The CDR3 loop spans 13 amino acids. Germline assignment: CDR1 SNHLY and CDR2 FYNNEI. V was cut by 4 bases and J by 0 bases, with 3 bases left in between. The DNA for the CDR3 is TGTGCCAGCAGTGCGTCAACTAATGAAAAACTGTTTTTT. This codes for CASSASTNEKLFF. Full variable domain (outside the CDR3, taken from reference TRBV2 and TRBJ1-4): EPEVTQTPSHQVTQMGQEVILRCVPISNHLYFYWYRQILGQKVEFLVSFYNNEISEKSEIFDDQFSVERPDGSNFTLKIRSTKLEDSAMYFCASSASTNEKLFFGSGTQLSVL.

In DNA, the CDR3 is TGTGCCAGCGGCGGACTTCCCAAGGAGACCCAGTACTTC. Translating gives CASGGLPKETQYF. This rearrangement joins TRBV7-8 to TRBJ2-5; possible D gene TRBD2, 5 bases. The CDR3 sequence is 13 residues long. V was cut by 8 bases and J by 5 bases, with 15 bases left in between. Per the germline V gene, CDR1 is SGHVS and CDR2 is FQNEAQ.

This clonotype was counted between two and nine times. The chain couples TRBV12-3 or TRBV12-4 to TRBJ1-2; 7 positions match TRBD1. The ends lost 6 bases at V and 5 bases at J; junction bases unmatched: 15. This CDR3 contains 16 residues. CDR3 nucleotide sequence: TGTGCCAGCAGCCAAACGACTCCGGGGACAGAATATGGCTACACCTTC. Translation gives CASSQTTPGTEYGYTF.

This clonotype was observed a few times. The rearrangement uses TRBV28 and TRBJ2-5; D unresolved. The CDR3 consists of 13 residues. V was cut by 8 bases and J by 0 bases, with 10 bases left in between. Germline V gene data show CDR1 as MDHEN and CDR2 as SYDVKM. CDR3 region: CASAYGYQETQYF. The CDR3 nucleotides are TGTGCCAGCGCCTATGGGTACCAAGAGACCCAGTACTTC.

This clonotype was seen only a few times. V gene TRBV10-3 combines with J gene TRBJ1-4; no reliable D call. Looked up from germline, CDR1 is ENHRY and CDR2 is SYGVKD. The CDR3 extends over 13 amino acids. With 10 bases removed from V and 4 bases from J, the gap between germline ends came to 13 bases. The CDR3 loop is CATQLGRNEKLFF. CDR3 DNA: TGTGCCACACAATTGGGCCGTAATGAAAAACTGTTTTTT.

The chain links TRBV28 to TRBJ2-1; 9 nucleotides line up with TRBD2. Per the germline V gene, CDR1 is MDHEN and CDR2 is SYDVKM. V was clipped by 1 base and J by 7 bases; unmatched bases: 8. The CDR3 has 16 amino acids. In DNA form, the CDR3 reads TGTGCCAGCAGTTTATTCGCTAGCGGGGACTCTAATGAGCAGTTCTTC. It yields the protein CASSLFASGDSNEQFF. The full variable domain, its missing parts supplied by reference TRBV28 and TRBJ2-1, is DVKVTQSSRYLVKRTGEKVFLECVQDMDHENMFWYRQDPGLGLRLIYFSYDVKMKEKGDIPEGYSVSREKKERFSLILESASTNQTSMYLCASSLFASGDSNEQFFGPGTRLTVL.